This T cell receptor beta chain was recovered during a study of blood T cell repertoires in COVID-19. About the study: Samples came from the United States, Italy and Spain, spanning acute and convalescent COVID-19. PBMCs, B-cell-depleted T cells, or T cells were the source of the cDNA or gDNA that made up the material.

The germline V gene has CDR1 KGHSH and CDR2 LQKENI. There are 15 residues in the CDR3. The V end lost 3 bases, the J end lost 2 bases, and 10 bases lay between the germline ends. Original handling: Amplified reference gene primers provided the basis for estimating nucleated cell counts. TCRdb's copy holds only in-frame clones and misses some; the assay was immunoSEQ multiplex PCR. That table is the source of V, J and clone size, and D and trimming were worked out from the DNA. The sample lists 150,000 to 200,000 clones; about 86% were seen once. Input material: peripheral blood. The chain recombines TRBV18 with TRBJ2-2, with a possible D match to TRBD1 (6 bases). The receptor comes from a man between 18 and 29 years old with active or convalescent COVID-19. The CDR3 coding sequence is TGTGCCAGCTCACCGGGACACCTTAACACCGGGGAGCTGTTTTTT. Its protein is CASSPGHLNTGELFF.